The clone carrying this T cell receptor (beta chain) is a singleton in its sample. This entry is derived from a study of blood T cell repertoires in COVID-19. At the level of the study: The United States, Italy and Spain supplied acute and convalescent COVID-19 samples. PBMCs, B-cell-depleted T cells, or T cells were the source of the cDNA or gDNA that made up the material.

As handled by the study authors: Amplification of reference gene primers was used by the study to estimate nucleated cell counts. Sequenced by immunoSEQ multiplex PCR; TCRdb stores in-frame clones only, minus some. V and J calls and clone size come straight from that table; D and trimming were deduced from the DNA. The repertoire consists of roughly 90,000 clones, with around 85% occurring once and the leading ten covering around 12%. Trimming stripped 8 bases from V and 2 bases from J, with 8 bases between. Germline V lookup: CDR1 MNHNS, CDR2 SASEGT. The CDR3 loop spans 12 amino acids. Material for sequencing was peripheral blood. The chain links TRBV6-1 to TRBJ2-3; D is perhaps TRBD1 (6 bases). This TCR derives from a human donor in a cohort sampled during active COVID-19. The CDR3 DNA is TGTGCCAGCGAGGGGGACACAGATACGCAGTATTTT. Amino acids: CASEGDTDTQYF.